This entry is about one T cell receptor beta chain. Its antigen is unidentified. V was shortened by 3 bases and J by 4 bases, with 15 bases between the two germline ends. CDR3 size: 15 residues. Germline CDR1 reads SGHRS; CDR2 reads YFSETQ. Primers: 60 Vbeta forward and 13 Jbeta reverse. Produced via immunoSEQ multiplex PCR; TCRdb's table is partial and in-frame only. The sample includes approximately 150,000 clones, about three quarters of them seen just once. This sample is part of a study of cytomegalovirus exposure and HLA in healthy donors. Study-wide results and caveats: TCR beta V- and J-gene trimming was later associated with a missense DCLRE1C variant. Researchers counted 164 TCR beta chains as cytomegalovirus-associated. Per a later analysis, about 15,000 TCR beta sequences showed association with HLA alleles at 0.05 false discovery rate.

The sequence was obtained from a man between 40 and 49 years old in good health and CMV-seropositive. The sample was PBMCs. V is TRBV5-1 and J is TRBJ2-3; D may be TRBD2 (6 bases). The CDR3 loop reads CASSWSGSRADTQYF. The CDR3 DNA reads as TGCGCCAGCAGCTGGAGCGGGTCGAGAGCAGATACGCAGTATTTT.